The 13 T cell receptor beta chains below were found in one sample sequenced in a study of shared clonotypes between healthy human individuals. As defined, naive CD8 cells were CD45RO-negative and positively selected for CCR7, with terminally differentiated effector memory CD45RA+ cells excluded. Generated by immunoSEQ multiplex PCR, the TCRdb table keeps only in-frame clones and is missing some. In the table there are around 1.9 million clones, about 93% of which are singletons. The sequenced sample was naive CD8+ T cells from PBMCs. The receptor set was obtained from a man between 18 and 35 years old in good health. Some clones in this sample may be carry-over from other donors' samples.

This chain uses TRBV19 with TRBJ2-2; TRBD2 might be the D (6 bases). This CDR3 comprises 13 residues. V lost 4 bases to trimming and J lost 5 bases, with 8 bases between them. Germline V gene lookup returns CDR1 LNHDA and CDR2 SQIVND (reference sequence). CDR3 nucleotide sequence: TGTGCCAGTAGTAGCGGGGTAACCGGGGAGCTGTTTTTT. The encoded protein is CASSSGVTGELFF.

The rearrangement uses TRBV19 and TRBJ2-5; possibly TRBD1 for D (6 bases). The end of the DNA fits TRBJ2-7 better, so the J call may be wrong. Germline CDR1 LNHDA, CDR2 SQIVND (reference sequence). The CDR3 runs to 13 residues. DNA of the CDR3: TGTGCCAGTAACGAGGGGGTCGCCTACGAGCAGTACTTC. It yields the protein CASNEGVAYEQYF.

This clone appeared a single time. The chain couples TRBV5-1 to TRBJ1-5, with D unresolved. The CDR3 consists of 16 residues. Germline CDR1 SGHRS, CDR2 YFSETQ. V was cut by 0 bases and J by 0 bases, with 10 bases left in between. The CDR3 here is CASSLDFSDSNQPQHF. The CDR3 region has the DNA TGCGCCAGCAGCTTGGATTTCAGTGATAGCAATCAGCCCCAGCATTTT.

This rearrangement joins TRBV27 to TRBJ2-7; D may be TRBD1 (6 bases). CDR1 is MNHEY and CDR2 is SMNVEV in the germline V gene (reference sequence). The CDR3 runs to 16 residues. Trimming took off 0 bases at V and 1 base at J, with 13 bases between the two ends. The CDR3 bases are TGTGCCAGCAGTTTATCTGTGGGGACAAAATCCTACGAGCAGTACTTC. Translating it yields CASSLSVGTKSYEQYF.

This rearrangement joins TRBV30 to TRBJ1-2; 7 bases line up with TRBD1. This CDR3 spans 13 amino acids. Germline CDR1 is GTSNPN and CDR2 is SVGIG (reference sequence). The trim removed 1 base at V and 6 bases at J, leaving 5 bases unmatched. CDR3 nucleotide sequence: TGTGCCTGGAGTGGGGGGACAGAGGATGGCTACACCTTC. Amino acid sequence: CAWSGGTEDGYTF.

This chain links TRBV5-1 with TRBJ1-2, with 7 bases identical to TRBD1. Germline V gene sequence: CDR1 SGHRS, CDR2 YFSETQ. This CDR3 contains 14 residues. J was trimmed by 6 bases and V by 1 base; bases with no gene match: 6. The CDR3: CASSLMGQLNGYTF. The CDR3, as DNA: TGCGCCAGCAGCTTGATGGGACAGCTTAATGGCTACACCTTC.

The rearrangement joins TRBV11-2 to TRBJ2-5; TRBD2 agrees at 16 bases. The length of the CDR3 is 15 residues. Unmatched junction bases numbered 2, after V lost 5 bases and J lost 5 bases. Germline assignment: CDR1 SGHAT and CDR2 FQNNGV. In nucleotides, the CDR3 is TGTGCCAGCAGCCCGGGACTAGCGGGAGGGGAGACCCAGTACTTC. As protein: CASSPGLAGGETQYF.

In regard to this clone: This same CDR3 is encoded by further DNA sequences in the sample. The chain is built from TRBV15 and TRBJ1-1; no clear D gene. CDR1 is LNHNV, CDR2 YYDKDF, per germline (reference sequence). The CDR3 contains 11 residues. The V end was cut by 5 bases, the J end by 1 base, with 2 bases between. CDR3 coding DNA: TGTGCCACCAGCTCGAACACTGAAGCTTTCTTT. This translates into CATSSNTEAFF. Together with reference TRBV15 and TRBJ1-1, the CDR3 gives the full variable domain: DAMVIQNPRYQVTQFGKPVTLSCSQTLNHNVMYWYQQKSSQAPKLLFHYYDKDFNNEADTPDNFQSRRPNTSFCFLDIRSPGLGDTAMYLCATSSNTEAFFGQGTRLTVV.

The V gene is TRBV18, the J gene TRBJ1-5; 7 bases map to TRBD1. CDR1 KGHSH and CDR2 LQKENI come from the germline V gene. With V trimmed by 2 bases and J by 6 bases, 4 bases remained unmatched. This CDR3 has 14 residues. The CDR3 protein is CASSPKQGGQPQHF. For the CDR3, the DNA is TGTGCCAGCTCACCAAAGCAGGGGGGTCAGCCCCAGCATTTT.

As regards this clone: The sample has other DNA sequences that encode this CDR3 too. The rearrangement joins TRBV2 to TRBJ2-1; TRBD2 matches 10 bases. The junction had 2 bases not matched to a gene; V was cut back by 4 bases and J by 2 bases. In germline, CDR1 is SNHLY, CDR2 FYNNEI. This CDR3 spans 15 amino acids. The CDR3 reads CASSAGTSAYNEQFF. In DNA, the CDR3 is TGTGCCAGCAGTGCCGGGACTAGCGCCTACAATGAGCAGTTCTTC.

This chain uses TRBV5-6 with TRBJ1-1; no definite D call. The CDR3 loop spans 14 amino acids. V was clipped by 0 bases and J by 1 base, with 7 bases between them. Looked up from germline, CDR1 is SGHDT and CDR2 is YYEEEE. The CDR3, as DNA: TGTGCCAGCAGCTTGGCACCGAGGAACACTGAAGCTTTCTTT. This sequence encodes CASSLAPRNTEAFF.

This rearrangement joins TRBV7-2 to TRBJ1-5; D call uncertain. Per germline, CDR1 SGHTA and CDR2 FQGNSA. CDR3 size: 16 residues. Trimming left V 5 bases short and J 4 bases short, with 18 bases between. The CDR3 sequence is CASSISSTATNQPQHF. In nucleotides, the CDR3 is TGTGCCAGCAGCATAAGTAGTACGGCGACTAATCAGCCCCAGCATTTT.

The chain employs TRBV7-9 and TRBJ2-5, with TRBD2 matching 7 bases. Germline V gene data show CDR1 as SEHNR and CDR2 as FQNEAQ (reference sequence). The V segment lost 8 bases and the J segment 5 bases; nucleotides outside the gene matches: 11. The CDR3 contains 14 residues. The DNA of the CDR3 is TGTGCCAGCCTCCTAGCGGAGGCCCCGGAGACCCAGTACTTC. Translated, it gives CASLLAEAPETQYF.